The 23 T cell receptor beta chains below come from one sample, sequenced in a study of blood T cells in healthy people across ages (dated by TCRdb to between 2015 and 2017). The library came from 5' RACE. The sequencing machine was an Illumina HiSeq 2500. A second roughly 6 to 12 cycle PCR used a sample-barcoded 5' primer and a J-beta primer mix. TCRdb ran its own pipeline on the public reads, namely fastp trimming at Q25 and MiXCR clone calling, and kept in-frame beta chains. Rows merge per CDR3 protein into single entries with the most common DNA and genes. The sample data list around 620,000 distinct CDR3 sequences, and about 26% of these were observed just once. About 18% of the sample rests with the top ten. Sample: blood. Every receptor here comes from an older woman in good health.

V gene TRBV4-2 combines with J gene TRBJ2-3; 8 bases line up with TRBD2. Per germline, CDR1 LGHNA and CDR2 YNFKEQ. This CDR3 region has 16 residues. The V gene end was trimmed by 0 bases and the J gene end by 2 bases; junction bases not matched to a gene: 4. This CDR3 reads CASSQDRGGDTDTQYF. Here the CDR3 DNA reads TGTGCCAGCAGCCAAGATCGGGGGGGGGACACAGATACGCAGTATTTT.

This clonotype was counted between two and nine times. The chain recombines TRBV3-1 with TRBJ2-1; TRBD2 aligns across 10 bases. Germline loops: CDR1 LGHDT, CDR2 YNNKEL (reference sequence). The CDR3 has 15 residues. V trimming: 2 bases; J trimming: 4 bases; junction bases outside the gene matches: 2. The CDR3 DNA reads as TGTGCCAGCAGCCAACCTAGCGGGGGATACAATGAGCAGTTCTTC. Residues: CASSQPSGGYNEQFF.

This clonotype was seen repeatedly, ten times or more. This chain uses TRBV5-1 with TRBJ2-3; D unclear. Trimming removed 1 base at V and 4 bases at J, with 4 bases between. The CDR3 spans 12 residues. Germline V gives CDR1 SGHRS, CDR2 YFSETQ. The DNA for the CDR3 is TGCGCCAGCAGCTTGCAGTCAGATACGCAGTATTTT. It is translated as CASSLQSDTQYF.

The J gene is TRBJ1-1, the V gene TRBV16; D unclear. This CDR3 comprises 13 residues. CDR1 and CDR2 from the germline V gene are KGHSY and FQNENV. Trimming removed 0 bases at V and 6 bases at J, with 8 bases between. CDR3 in DNA: TGTGCCAGCAGCCAATCGAGGCAGGCTGAAGCTTTCTTT. Its protein product is CASSQSRQAEAFF.

This chain connects TRBV11-2 to TRBJ2-5; 8 positions match TRBD1. CDR3 length: 14 residues. V shed 8 bases and J 3 bases; nucleotides not matched to a gene: 8. The germline V gene encodes CDR1 SGHAT and CDR2 FQNNGV. The CDR3 protein is CASSLWTGKETQYF. The CDR3 DNA reads TGTGCCAGCTCCCTATGGACAGGGAAAGAGACCCAGTACTTC. The entire variable domain, with the rest obtained from reference TRBV11-2 and TRBJ2-5, is as follows: EAGVAQSPRYKIIEKRQSVAFWCNPISGHATLYWYQQILGQGPKLLIQFQNNGVVDDSQLPKDRFSAERLKGVDSTLKIQPAKLEDSAVYLCASSLWTGKETQYFGPGTRLLVL.

The CDR3 coding sequence is TGTGCCAGCAGCGGACGGACTGAAATGGCCAAAAACATTCAGTACTTC. It is translated as CASSGRTEMAKNIQYF. The chain carries TRBV9 and TRBJ2-4; D may be TRBD2 (5 bases). V dropped 3 bases and J dropped 1 base, with 14 bases sitting between them. Germline-derived CDR1 and CDR2 are SGDLS and YYNGEE. The CDR3 runs to 16 residues.

This clonotype was recorded many times. One end of the junction does not line up with germline, which may come from a read error. This chain connects TRBV6-2 or TRBV6-3 to TRBJ2-5; D is tentatively TRBD1 or TRBD2 (5 bases each). Germline CDR1 reads MNHEY; CDR2 reads SVGEGT. This CDR3 is 13 amino acids long. The CDR3, as DNA: TGCGCCAGCAGCTATGTGGGGGAAGAGACCCAGTACTTC. It encodes CASSYVGEETQYF.

The chain employs TRBV6-2 or TRBV6-3 and TRBJ2-5, with no clear D. Trimming shortened V by 9 bases and J by 3 bases, and 14 bases separated the two germline ends. Germline lookup yields CDR1 MNHEY and CDR2 SVGEGT. The CDR3 sequence is 13 residues long. The CDR3 region is CASKGRLEETQYF. The CDR3 bases are TGTGCCAGTAAAGGGCGTCTGGAAGAGACCCAGTACTTC.

CDR3 sequence: CASSPRPPGPPGNTIYF. Written as DNA, the CDR3 is TGTGCCAGCTCACCAAGACCTCCGGGACCCCCAGGAAACACCATATATTTT. J is TRBJ1-3 and V is TRBV18; D perhaps matches TRBD1 (5 bases). CDR3 length equals 17 residues. The V gene lost 2 bases and the J gene lost 4 bases, with 18 bases spanning the gap. Germline CDR1 reads KGHSH; CDR2 reads LQKENI.

This chain joins TRBV7-9 and TRBJ2-7; TRBD1 aligns across 7 bases. The trim removed 4 bases at V and 0 bases at J, leaving 9 bases unmatched. This CDR3 comprises 16 residues. Germline V lookup: CDR1 SEHNR, CDR2 FQNEAQ (reference sequence). CDR3 DNA: TGTGCCAGCAGCTCGTCACCGGGACAGACCTCCTACGAGCAGTACTTC. It translates to CASSSSPGQTSYEQYF. Using reference TRBV7-9 and TRBJ2-7 for the parts outside the CDR3, the full variable domain is DTGVSQNPRHKITKRGQNVTFRCDPISEHNRLYWYRQTLGQGPEFLTYFQNEAQLEKSRLLSDRFSAERPKGSFSTLEIQRTEQGDSAMYLCASSSSPGQTSYEQYFGPGTRLTVT.

This clonotype was detected only a few times. This chain joins TRBV19 and TRBJ1-5; TRBD1 might be the D (5 bases). In germline, CDR1 is LNHDA, CDR2 SQIVND (reference sequence). V dropped 6 bases and J dropped 1 base, with 10 bases sitting between them. The CDR3 is made up of 14 amino acids. The CDR3 bases are TGTGCCAGTAGAGAAAGGGGAAGCAATCAGCCCCAGCATTTT. It translates to CASRERGSNQPQHF.

This chain links TRBV24-1 with TRBJ1-2; D remains unclear. CDR3 length: 12 residues. V was pared by 8 bases and J by 4 bases, with 10 bases between. The germline V gene encodes CDR1 KGHDR and CDR2 SFDVKD. CDR3 amino acids: CATIGKAYGYTF. In DNA, the CDR3 is TGTGCCACCATCGGGAAAGCCTATGGCTACACCTTC.

This clonotype came up a few times. The chain joins TRBV15 to TRBJ1-5; D is possibly TRBD1 (6 bases). This CDR3 region has 15 residues. Per germline, CDR1 LNHNV and CDR2 YYDKDF (reference sequence). V lost 0 bases to trimming and J lost 9 bases, with 15 bases between them. This CDR3 is CATSRDTQGLGPQHF. In DNA, the CDR3 is TGTGCCACCAGCAGAGATACACAGGGCCTTGGGCCCCAGCATTTT.

The chain is built from TRBV7-2 and TRBJ2-5; 7 nucleotides match TRBD2. This CDR3 has 14 amino acids. V gave up 5 bases and J gave up 9 bases; unmatched junction bases: 12. Germline V gives CDR1 SGHTA, CDR2 FQGNSA. This chain's CDR3 is CASSPTAGERAQYF. The CDR3 DNA follows: TGTGCCAGCAGCCCCACGGCGGGAGAGAGGGCCCAGTACTTC.

For the CDR3, the DNA is TGTGCCAGCAGAACAGGGGCCGCAGGTTATAGCAATCAGCCCCAGCATTTT. Translation: CASRTGAAGYSNQPQHF. The chain recombines TRBV28 with TRBJ1-5, with 7 bases matching TRBD1. Germline assignment: CDR1 MDHEN and CDR2 SYDVKM. J lost 0 bases, V lost 6 bases, and 11 bases had no gene match. This CDR3 has 17 amino acids. Together with reference TRBV28 and TRBJ1-5, the CDR3 gives the full variable domain: DVKVTQSSRYLVKRTGEKVFLECVQDMDHENMFWYRQDPGLGLRLIYFSYDVKMKEKGDIPEGYSVSREKKERFSLILESASTNQTSMYLCASRTGAAGYSNQPQHFGDGTRLSIL.

The chain employs TRBV20-1 and TRBJ2-1, with TRBD2 matching over 10 bases. The V and J ends lost 1 base and 2 bases, in that order; junction bases with no gene match: 5. CDR1 is DFQATT and CDR2 is SNEGSKA in the germline V gene (reference sequence). This CDR3 spans 16 amino acids. The CDR3 sequence: CSARVLLAGAYNEQFF. Written as DNA, the CDR3 is TGCAGTGCTAGAGTCCTCCTAGCGGGAGCCTACAATGAGCAGTTCTTC.

This clonotype appeared once. The V and J genes are TRBV5-1 and TRBJ2-6, with TRBD2 as a possible D gene (5 bases). The CDR3 is made up of 16 amino acids. In germline, CDR1 is SGHRS, CDR2 YFSETQ. V dropped 2 bases and J dropped 4 bases, with 13 bases sitting between them. CDR3 residues: CASSFGLTNGANVLTF. CDR3 nucleotides: TGCGCCAGCAGCTTCGGACTGACTAACGGGGCCAACGTCCTGACTTTC.

The V and J genes are TRBV20-1 and TRBJ2-3; 13 bases line up with TRBD2. Germline loops: CDR1 DFQATT, CDR2 SNEGSKA (reference sequence). The CDR3 loop spans 15 amino acids. The J segment lost 5 bases and the V segment lost 6 bases, leaving 8 bases of the junction unmatched. The CDR3 sequence: CSATRTSGGEDTQYF. Written as DNA, the CDR3 is TGCAGTGCCACTCGGACTAGCGGGGGAGAAGATACGCAGTATTTT.

The J gene is TRBJ2-5, the V gene TRBV6-1, with TRBD2 matching over 7 bases. Trimming at V came to 2 bases and at J to 6 bases, leaving 15 bases not matched to a gene. The CDR3 is made up of 17 amino acids. CDR1 and CDR2 (germline): MNHNS, SASEGT. The CDR3 nucleotides read TGTGCCAGCAGTGAAACCCCTTGGGGGGGGACTTCGAAGACCCAGTACTTC. Translated: CASSETPWGGTSKTQYF.

The chain employs TRBV7-9 and TRBJ1-2; no firm D call. The CDR3 runs 14 residues. From germline, CDR1 is SEHNR and CDR2 FQNEAQ (reference sequence). The V end lost 1 base, the J end lost 7 bases, and 13 bases lay between the germline ends. This CDR3 reads CASSLEMGFRGYTF. The CDR3 DNA follows: TGTGCCAGCAGCTTAGAGATGGGGTTCCGTGGCTACACCTTC.

The chain joins TRBV5-1 to TRBJ1-3, with 7 bases lining up with TRBD1. The germline V gene has CDR1 SGHRS and CDR2 YFSETQ. Trimming at V came to 4 bases and at J to 2 bases, leaving 3 bases not matched to a gene. The CDR3 sequence is 14 residues long. This chain's CDR3 is CASSPGQAGNTIYF. CDR3 in DNA: TGCGCCAGCAGCCCTGGACAGGCTGGAAACACCATATATTTT.

The chain employs TRBV11-3 and TRBJ1-4; D is undetermined. Trimming removed 0 bases at V and 13 bases at J, with 9 bases between. This CDR3 comprises 12 residues. Germline assignment: CDR1 SGHNT and CDR2 YENEEA. CDR3 nucleotides: TGTGCCAGCAGCTTAGATGGTCGGGGACTGTTTTTT. It is translated as CASSLDGRGLFF.

This clonotype was recorded at least ten times. The chain links TRBV7-3 to TRBJ1-1; 7 bases are a match to TRBD1. In germline, CDR1 is SGHTA, CDR2 FQGTGA. This CDR3 is 16 amino acids long. The V and J ends lost 5 bases and 6 bases, in that order; junction bases with no gene match: 15. CDR3 sequence: CASSPTPSTGQAEAFF. CDR3 DNA sequence: TGTGCCAGCAGCCCAACCCCTTCCACTGGACAGGCTGAAGCTTTCTTT.